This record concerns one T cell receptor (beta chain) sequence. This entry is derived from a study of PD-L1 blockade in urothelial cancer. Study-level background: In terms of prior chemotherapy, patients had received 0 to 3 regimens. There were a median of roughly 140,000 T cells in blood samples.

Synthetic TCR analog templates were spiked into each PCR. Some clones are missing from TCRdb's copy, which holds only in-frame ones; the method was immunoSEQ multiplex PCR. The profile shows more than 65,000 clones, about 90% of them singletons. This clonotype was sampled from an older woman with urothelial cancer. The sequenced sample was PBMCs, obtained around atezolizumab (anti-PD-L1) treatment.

CDR3 bases: TGCGCCAGCAGCCAAGAATGGAGGACTAGCGGAGAGACCCAGTACTTC. It translates to CASSQEWRTSGETQYF. The rearrangement joins TRBV4-1 to TRBJ2-5, with 10 bases lining up with TRBD2. The length of the CDR3 is 16 residues. V was clipped by 0 bases and J by 4 bases; unmatched bases: 5. Germline values: CDR1 MGHRA, CDR2 YSYEKL.